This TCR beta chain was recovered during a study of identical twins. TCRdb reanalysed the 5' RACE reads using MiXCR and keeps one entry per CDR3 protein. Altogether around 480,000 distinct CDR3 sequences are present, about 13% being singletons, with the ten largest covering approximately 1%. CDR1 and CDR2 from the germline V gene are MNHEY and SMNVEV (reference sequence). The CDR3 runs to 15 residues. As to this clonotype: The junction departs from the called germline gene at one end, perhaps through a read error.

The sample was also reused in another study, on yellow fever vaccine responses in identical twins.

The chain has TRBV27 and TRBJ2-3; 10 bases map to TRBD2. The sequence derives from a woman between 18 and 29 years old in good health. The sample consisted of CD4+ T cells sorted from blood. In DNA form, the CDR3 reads TGTGCCAGCAAGAGGACTAGCGGAAGCACAGATACACAGTATTTT. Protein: CASKRTSGSTDTQYF.